Shown below are 10 T cell receptor beta chains from a single sample sequenced in a study of PD-L1 blockade in urothelial cancer (dated by TCRdb to 2017 to 2019). The method behind the library was the immunoSEQ multiplex PCR assay. The table was pulled from immuneACCESS by TCRdb, which kept in-frame rearrangements only. Such tables lose some clones; where checked, under half of the loss comes from unresolved V genes, and the rest has no known cause. In all, the sample holds approximately 100,000 clones, and approximately 88% of those were seen once. The ten biggest clones cover about 1% of the sample. The sample's time point label, in plain terms: pretreatment peripheral blood. The sequencing used PBMCs, collected around atezolizumab (anti-PD-L1) treatment. All receptors come from a woman older than 75 with urothelial cancer.

The chain couples TRBV28 to TRBJ2-7; 7 nucleotides agree with TRBD1. V lost 6 bases, J lost 4 bases, and 9 bases stayed unmatched. The CDR3 sequence is 14 residues long. Per the germline V gene, CDR1 is MDHEN and CDR2 is SYDVKM. The CDR3: CASRLRGPLYEQYF. CDR3 bases: TGTGCCAGCAGGCTGAGGGGGCCGTTATACGAGCAGTACTTC.

V usage is TRBV5-6 and J usage is TRBJ2-7; TRBD1 matches 7 bases. V was pared by 0 bases and J by 6 bases, with 0 bases of the junction left unmatched. The CDR3 covers 12 residues. Germline CDR1 SGHDT, CDR2 YYEEEE. The CDR3 sequence is CASSLDRGEQYF. The DNA of the CDR3 is TGTGCCAGCAGCTTGGACAGGGGCGAGCAGTACTTC.

The genes are TRBV18 and TRBJ2-7; 9 positions match TRBD1. V was pared by 0 bases and J by 7 bases, with 10 bases of the junction left unmatched. Germline V gene lookup returns CDR1 KGHSH and CDR2 LQKENI. The CDR3 sequence is 16 residues long. The CDR3 DNA reads TGTGCCAGCTCACCACCGGACAGGGGTGCCAAAAGAGAGCAGTACTTC. It translates to CASSPPDRGAKREQYF.

The chain combines TRBV19 with TRBJ1-2; D call uncertain. From germline, CDR1 is LNHDA and CDR2 SQIVND (reference sequence). The CDR3 runs to 19 residues. V was shortened by 5 bases and J by 0 bases, with 25 bases between the two germline ends. The CDR3 spells CASSGHSTPGAGANYGYTF. DNA for the CDR3: TGTGCCAGTAGTGGTCACTCCACACCGGGAGCGGGTGCTAACTATGGCTACACCTTC. The full variable domain, with the rest looked up from reference TRBV19 and TRBJ1-2, is DGGITQSPKYLFRKEGQNVTLSCEQNLNHDAMYWYRQDPGQGLRLIYYSQIVNDFQKGDIAEGYSVSREKKESFPLTVTSAQKNPTAFYLCASSGHSTPGAGANYGYTFGSGTRLTVV.

The V gene is TRBV28, the J gene TRBJ1-2, with D maybe TRBD1 (5 bases). The CDR3 sequence is 14 residues long. The V gene's germline CDR1 is MDHEN and CDR2 SYDVKM. The germline V and J ends were trimmed by 2 bases and 4 bases, with 11 bases remaining between them. This chain's CDR3 is CASSLMGGGYGYTF. Written as DNA, the CDR3 is TGTGCCAGCAGTTTAATGGGGGGAGGCTATGGCTACACCTTC.

This CDR3 reads CASSQGLAGASYNEQFF. In DNA, the CDR3 is TGCGCCAGCAGCCAAGGACTAGCGGGAGCCTCCTACAATGAGCAGTTCTTC. The J gene is TRBJ2-1, the V gene TRBV4-1, with TRBD2 matching over 12 bases. CDR1 and CDR2 (germline): MGHRA, YSYEKL. The CDR3 is 17 amino acids. The J segment lost 0 bases and the V segment lost 1 base, leaving 1 base of the junction unmatched.

The rearrangement links TRBV2 to TRBJ1-5, with 9 bases identical to TRBD1. Germline V gives CDR1 SNHLY, CDR2 FYNNEI. CDR3 size: 14 residues. V was pared by 6 bases and J by 7 bases, with 7 bases of the junction left unmatched. The CDR3 here is CASSDKTGGQPQHF. Here the CDR3 DNA reads TGTGCCAGCAGCGACAAGACAGGGGGACAGCCCCAGCATTTT.

The chain employs TRBV25-1 and TRBJ1-1; 7 bases match TRBD1. V lost 7 bases to trimming and J lost 3 bases; unmatched junction nucleotides: 5. The CDR3 extends over 13 amino acids. Germline CDR1 MGHDK, CDR2 SYGVNS. The CDR3 here is CASTLQGDTEAFF. The CDR3, as DNA: TGTGCCAGCACCCTTCAGGGGGACACTGAAGCTTTCTTT.

The chain joins TRBV2 to TRBJ1-2; D is ambiguous. V lost 1 base and J lost 8, with 11 bases in between. The CDR3 loop spans 13 amino acids. Germline loops: CDR1 SNHLY, CDR2 FYNNEI. The CDR3 DNA sequence: TGTGCCAGCAGTGAAGGTACAACTAAAGGCTACACCTTC. Translated, it gives CASSEGTTKGYTF.

The chain joins TRBV4-2 to TRBJ2-6, with 10 nucleotides matching TRBD1. Per the germline V gene, CDR1 is LGHNA and CDR2 is YNFKEQ. This CDR3 has 19 residues. V trimming: 0 bases; J trimming: 0 bases; junction bases outside the gene matches: 5. CDR3 amino acids: CASSQDPRDRGSGANVLTF. The DNA for the CDR3 is TGTGCCAGCAGCCAAGACCCCCGGGACAGGGGCTCTGGGGCCAACGTCCTGACTTTC.